The rows below give T cell receptor beta chains drawn from one sample of a study of memory CD4+ T cells and cytomegalovirus serostatus. Libraries were prepared by immunoSEQ multiplex PCR; TCRdb keeps only in-frame clonotypes and omits some of them. In the table there are under 40,000 clones, 65% to 80% of which are singletons. Sequenced: memory CD4+ T cells from blood. The receptors come from an adult in good health and CMV-seropositive. Each CDR3 is given with its conserved first and last residue. The order of the fields is clone size, D gene, J gene, CDR3 length, V gene, CDR3 protein, CDR3 DNA. The D gene is left open where the match is weak. A clone size is listed for some rows: how often the clone was seen (once, few, many), or a class if it is expanded.

clone size: .
D gene: .
J gene: TRBJ2-3
CDR3 length: 14
V gene: TRBV15
CDR3 protein: CATSRSSALDTQYF
CDR3 DNA: TGTGCCACCAGCAGATCCTCCGCCCTTGATACGCAGTATTTT

clone size: .
D gene: TRBD2
J gene: TRBJ2-3
CDR3 length: 17
V gene: TRBV7-2
CDR3 protein: CASSPLYSGRGTDTQYF
CDR3 DNA: TGTGCCAGCAGCCCTTTGTATAGCGGGAGGGGGACAGATACGCAGTATTTT

clone size: .
D gene: .
J gene: TRBJ2-3
CDR3 length: 11
V gene: TRBV2
CDR3 protein: CASSADGTQYF
CDR3 DNA: TGTGCCAGCAGTGCGGACGGCACGCAGTATTTT

clone size: .
D gene: .
J gene: TRBJ2-7
CDR3 length: 13
V gene: TRBV7-2
CDR3 protein: CASSFVQGNEQYF
CDR3 DNA: TGTGCCAGCAGCTTTGTGCAGGGGAACGAGCAGTACTTC

clone size: .
D gene: .
J gene: TRBJ2-7
CDR3 length: 13
V gene: TRBV5-4
CDR3 protein: CASSWTTSYEQYF
CDR3 DNA: TGTGCCAGCAGCTGGACAACCTCCTACGAGCAGTACTTC

clone size: few
D gene: .
J gene: TRBJ1-1
CDR3 length: 15
V gene: TRBV5-4
CDR3 protein: CASTMLGRANTEAFF
CDR3 DNA: TGTGCCAGCACCATGCTCGGCAGGGCGAACACTGAAGCTTTCTTT

clone size: .
D gene: .
J gene: TRBJ1-2
CDR3 length: 13
V gene: TRBV10-2
CDR3 protein: CASTENPNYGYTF
CDR3 DNA: TGCGCCAGCACGGAAAACCCTAACTATGGCTACACCTTC

clone size: .
D gene: .
J gene: TRBJ2-2
CDR3 length: 14
V gene: TRBV6-5
CDR3 protein: CASSYYKGSGELFF
CDR3 DNA: TGTGCCAGCAGTTATTATAAGGGAAGCGGGGAGCTGTTTTTT

clone size: .
D gene: TRBD2
J gene: TRBJ2-1
CDR3 length: 15
V gene: TRBV18
CDR3 protein: CASSPSGGLYNEQFF
CDR3 DNA: TGTGCCAGCTCACCCAGCGGGGGCCTTTACAATGAGCAGTTCTTC

clone size: .
D gene: TRBD1
J gene: TRBJ1-1
CDR3 length: 13
V gene: TRBV6-1
CDR3 protein: CASSAQGATEAFF
CDR3 DNA: TGTGCCAGCAGTGCTCAGGGGGCCACTGAAGCTTTCTTT

clone size: .
D gene: .
J gene: TRBJ1-1
CDR3 length: 15
V gene: TRBV27
CDR3 protein: CASSYGTTLNTEAFF
CDR3 DNA: TGTGCCAGCAGTTATGGGACAACCTTGAACACTGAAGCTTTCTTT